These 19 T cell receptor beta chains originate from one sample sequenced in a study of PD-1 blockade in classical Hodgkin lymphoma. TCRdb's table, derived via immunoSEQ multiplex PCR, lists solely in-frame clones and lacks some. The sample has 20,000 to 25,000 clones, about 94% seen once. Time point denoted: newly diagnosed, previously untreated cHL patient sample. Sequences were obtained from peripheral blood mononuclear cells (PBMCs). Receptors were obtained from a human donor with classical Hodgkin lymphoma.

This chain links TRBV11-2 with TRBJ1-5; D is uncertain. The CDR3 sequence is 14 residues long. Germline CDR1 is SGHAT and CDR2 is FQNNGV. Trimming stripped 0 bases from V and 0 bases from J, with 3 bases between. The CDR3 reads CASSLDFSNQPQHF. CDR3 coding DNA: TGTGCCAGCAGCTTAGATTTTAGCAATCAGCCCCAGCATTTT.

V gene TRBV6-5 combines with J gene TRBJ2-1; D ambiguous. Trimming pared 5 bases from V and 0 bases from J, leaving 5 bases between. The CDR3 totals 13 residues. Germline CDR1 is MNHEY and CDR2 is SVGAGI. CDR3 loop: CASSQSSYNEQFF. CDR3 DNA: TGTGCCAGCAGTCAGAGCTCCTACAATGAGCAGTTCTTC.

This clone was seen once. CDR3 coding DNA: TGTGCCTGGCTAGGACAGCTCTCTGGAAACACCATATATTTT. Its translation is CAWLGQLSGNTIYF. This chain connects TRBV30 to TRBJ1-3, with D perhaps TRBD1 (6 bases). The CDR3 length is 14 residues. Trimming left V 5 bases short and J 0 bases short, with 11 bases between. Germline values: CDR1 GTSNPN, CDR2 SVGIG (reference sequence).

In DNA, the CDR3 is TGTGCCAGCAGCTCGAGCCGACTAGCGGGGGAGCAGTACTTC. This gives the protein CASSSSRLAGEQYF. V usage is TRBV7-6 and J usage is TRBJ2-7; the match to TRBD2 covers 11 bases. J was trimmed by 7 bases and V by 4 bases; bases with no gene match: 6. The CDR3 is 14 amino acids. CDR1 SGHVS and CDR2 FNYEAQ come from the germline V gene.

The rearrangement links TRBV11-2 to TRBJ2-3; the D is unclear. CDR1 and CDR2 (germline): SGHAT, FQNNGV. This CDR3 is 11 amino acids long. V shed 5 bases and J shed 5 bases, with 5 bases lying between them. CDR3 nucleotide sequence: TGTGCCAGCAGCACTCGAGATACGCAGTATTTT. Protein: CASSTRDTQYF. Drawing the rest from reference TRBV11-2 and TRBJ2-3, the complete variable domain is EAGVAQSPRYKIIEKRQSVAFWCNPISGHATLYWYQQILGQGPKLLIQFQNNGVVDDSQLPKDRFSAERLKGVDSTLKIQPAKLEDSAVYLCASSTRDTQYFGPGTRLTVL.

The V gene is TRBV7-2, the J gene TRBJ2-3, with D unresolved. Germline lookup yields CDR1 SGHTA and CDR2 FQGNSA. Trimming stripped 5 bases from V and 6 bases from J, with 15 bases between. This CDR3 has 14 residues. The CDR3 loop is CASSKMMDVDTQYF. The CDR3 bases are TGTGCCAGCAGCAAGATGATGGATGTCGATACGCAGTATTTT.

V gene TRBV7-9 combines with J gene TRBJ2-3; D perhaps matches TRBD1 (5 bases). The length of the CDR3 is 15 residues. Trimming removed 5 bases from V and 4 bases from J, with 16 bases in between. Germline assignment: CDR1 SEHNR and CDR2 FQNEAQ (reference sequence). The CDR3 loop is CASSGIRDGADTQYF. In DNA form, the CDR3 reads TGTGCCAGCAGCGGAATCAGGGATGGTGCAGATACGCAGTATTTT.

With respect to this clone: This sample also contains other DNA sequences that code for the same CDR3. V and J are TRBV5-1 and TRBJ2-7; TRBD1 is a possible D gene (5 bases). Trimming left V 2 bases short and J 6 bases short, with 9 bases between. CDR3 size: 12 residues. Per germline, CDR1 SGHRS and CDR2 YFSETQ. CDR3 sequence reads: CASSLTGSEQYF. The CDR3 DNA follows: TGCGCCAGCAGCTTAACAGGTTCCGAGCAGTACTTC.

The CDR3 protein is CASSVDYTNYEQYF. The CDR3 bases are TGTGCCAGCAGCGTAGATTATACTAACTACGAGCAGTACTTC. The rearrangement uses TRBV9 and TRBJ2-7; D is undetermined. V lost 0 bases to trimming and J lost 3 bases, with 10 bases between them. CDR1 is SGDLS, CDR2 YYNGEE, per germline. The CDR3 sequence is 14 residues long.

The chain has TRBV29-1 and TRBJ1-3, with 7 nucleotides matching TRBD1. V shed 4 bases and J 4 bases; nucleotides not matched to a gene: 7. The CDR3 totals 14 residues. The V gene's germline CDR1 is SQVTM and CDR2 ANQGSEA. CDR3 coding DNA: TGCAGCGTTGCGGGACAGCTTCAAGGAAACACCATATATTTT. Translating gives CSVAGQLQGNTIYF.

This chain links TRBV11-2 with TRBJ1-1; D is ambiguous. Trimming removed 8 bases from V and 1 base from J, with 8 bases in between. Germline V gives CDR1 SGHAT, CDR2 FQNNGV. This CDR3 contains 12 residues. CDR3 coding DNA: TGTGCCAGCGGTCATTCGAACACTGAAGCTTTCTTT. Protein: CASGHSNTEAFF.

The chain uses TRBV15 and TRBJ2-1, with a tentative D call TRBD1 (6 bases). The CDR3 has 13 residues. V was clipped by 0 bases and J by 9 bases, with 9 bases between them. Germline CDR1 is LNHNV and CDR2 is YYDKDF (reference sequence). The CDR3 region has the DNA TGTGCCACCAGCAGAGATCCGACAGGTGAGCAGTTCTTC. Translated: CATSRDPTGEQFF.

The chain joins TRBV6-1 to TRBJ1-2; D is unclear. Trimming removed 0 bases from V and 9 bases from J, with 14 bases in between. The CDR3 length is 14 residues. CDR1 and CDR2 (germline): MNHNS, SASEGT. The CDR3 here is CASSEAWEGTSYTF. CDR3 DNA: TGTGCCAGCAGTGAAGCGTGGGAGGGTACGAGCTACACCTTC.

In nucleotides, the CDR3 is TGTGCCAGCAGCCCCCGACAGACCATGAACACTGAAGCTTTCTTT. This codes for CASSPRQTMNTEAFF. The rearrangement links TRBV7-4 to TRBJ1-1; perhaps TRBD1 as D (5 bases). The V and J ends lost 5 bases and 0 bases respectively, with 13 bases between them. The CDR3 covers 15 residues. Germline values: CDR1 SGHVT, CDR2 SQSDAQ.

This clone was observed once. This chain uses TRBV27 with TRBJ2-7; TRBD2 might be the D (5 bases). V was trimmed by 3 bases and J by 3 bases, leaving 15 bases between them. From germline, CDR1 is MNHEY and CDR2 SMNVEV (reference sequence). The CDR3 is made up of 15 amino acids. CDR3 in amino acids: CASSFNLGGFYEQYF. CDR3 nucleotides: TGTGCCAGCAGTTTTAATCTCGGAGGATTCTACGAGCAGTACTTC.

This clone was recorded only once. The genes are TRBV29-1 and TRBJ1-2; 7 bases are a match to TRBD1. Germline CDR1 is SQVTM and CDR2 is ANQGSEA. The CDR3 is 13 residues long. V trimming: 5 bases; J trimming: 2 bases; junction bases outside the gene matches: 5. DNA of the CDR3: TGCAGCGTTCCTAAGACAGGGAACTATGGCTACACCTTC. Amino acids: CSVPKTGNYGYTF.

The chain combines TRBV5-1 with TRBJ2-7, with 10 bases identical to TRBD2. CDR3 size: 15 residues. Germline assignment: CDR1 SGHRS and CDR2 YFSETQ. The ends lost 2 bases at V and 5 bases at J; junction bases unmatched: 7. Here the CDR3 DNA reads TGCGCCAGCAGCTTTGGTTCTAGCGGGGGACACGAGCAGTACTTC. It codes for CASSFGSSGGHEQYF. Full variable domain (remainder filled in from reference TRBV5-1 and TRBJ2-7): KAGVTQTPRYLIKTRGQQVTLSCSPISGHRSVSWYQQTPGQGLQFLFEYFSETQRNKGNFPGRFSGRQFSNSRSEMNVSTLELGDSALYLCASSFGSSGGHEQYFGPGTRLTVT.

CDR3 sequence: CASSQPGTASYEQYF. The CDR3 region has the DNA TGCGCCAGCAGCCAACCCGGGACGGCATCCTACGAGCAGTACTTC. The genes are TRBV4-1 and TRBJ2-7; D may be TRBD1 or TRBD2 (5 bases each). CDR3 length: 15 residues. The V gene lost 2 bases and the J gene lost 1 base, with 12 bases spanning the gap. Per germline, CDR1 MGHRA and CDR2 YSYEKL.

This chain links TRBV4-1 with TRBJ1-5, with 8 bases that match TRBD1. Germline V gene data show CDR1 as MGHRA and CDR2 as YSYEKL. The CDR3 extends over 14 amino acids. V lost 4 bases and J lost 6; bases outside the gene matches: 5. Here the CDR3 DNA reads TGCGCCAGCAGCCTTCTACAGGGGGGTCAGCCCCAGCATTTT. It translates to CASSLLQGGQPQHF.